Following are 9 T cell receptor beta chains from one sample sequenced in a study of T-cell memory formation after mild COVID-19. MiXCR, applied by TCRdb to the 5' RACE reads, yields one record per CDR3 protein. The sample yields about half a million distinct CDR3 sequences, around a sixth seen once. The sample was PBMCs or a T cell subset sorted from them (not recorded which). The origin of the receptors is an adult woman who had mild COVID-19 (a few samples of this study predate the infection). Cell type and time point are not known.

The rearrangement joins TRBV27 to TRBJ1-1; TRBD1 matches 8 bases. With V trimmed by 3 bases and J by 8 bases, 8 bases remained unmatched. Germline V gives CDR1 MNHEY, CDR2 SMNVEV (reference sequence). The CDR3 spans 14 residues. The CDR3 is CASSFQGAGREAFF. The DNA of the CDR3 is TGTGCCAGCAGTTTCCAGGGGGCTGGCAGGGAAGCTTTCTTT.

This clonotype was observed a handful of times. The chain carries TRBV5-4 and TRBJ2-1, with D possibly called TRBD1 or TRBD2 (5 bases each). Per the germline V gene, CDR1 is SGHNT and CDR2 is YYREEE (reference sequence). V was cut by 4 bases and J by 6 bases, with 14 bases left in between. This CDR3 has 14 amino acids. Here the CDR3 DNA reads TGTGCCAGCAGCCAGCCCCGGGGCGTCAATGAGCAGTTCTTC. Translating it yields CASSQPRGVNEQFF.

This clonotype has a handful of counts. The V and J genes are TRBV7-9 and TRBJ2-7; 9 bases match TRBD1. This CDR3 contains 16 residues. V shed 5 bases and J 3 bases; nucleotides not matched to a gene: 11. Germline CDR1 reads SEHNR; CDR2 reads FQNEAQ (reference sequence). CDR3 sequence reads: CASSALAGTGIYEQYF. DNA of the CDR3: TGTGCCAGCAGCGCACTGGCCGGGACAGGGATCTACGAGCAGTACTTC.

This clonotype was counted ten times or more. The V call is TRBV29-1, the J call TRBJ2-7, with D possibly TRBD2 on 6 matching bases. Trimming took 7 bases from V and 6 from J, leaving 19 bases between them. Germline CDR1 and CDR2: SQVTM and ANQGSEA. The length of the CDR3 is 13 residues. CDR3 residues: CSASGGILREQYF. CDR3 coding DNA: TGCAGCGCCTCGGGCGGGATTCTACGCGAGCAGTACTTC.

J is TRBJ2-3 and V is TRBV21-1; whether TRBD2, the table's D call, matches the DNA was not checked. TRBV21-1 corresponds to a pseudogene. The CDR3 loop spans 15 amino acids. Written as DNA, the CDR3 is TGTGCCAGCGGACCTGGACTAGCGGGGCGAGATACGCAGTATTTT. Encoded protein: CASGPGLAGRDTQYF.

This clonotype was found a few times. This chain's CDR3 is CASSSSLEHEQFF. Here the CDR3 DNA reads TGTGCCAGCAGCTCGTCACTAGAGCATGAGCAGTTCTTC. The rearrangement uses TRBV7-9 and TRBJ2-1; a possible D gene is TRBD2 (5 bases). Trimming took 4 bases from V and 8 from J, leaving 12 bases between them. This CDR3 is 13 amino acids long. Per germline, CDR1 SEHNR and CDR2 FQNEAQ (reference sequence).

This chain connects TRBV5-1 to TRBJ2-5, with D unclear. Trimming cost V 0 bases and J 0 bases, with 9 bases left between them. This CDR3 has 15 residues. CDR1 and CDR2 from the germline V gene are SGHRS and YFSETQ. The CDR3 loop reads CASSLAYLNQETQYF. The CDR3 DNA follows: TGCGCCAGCAGCTTGGCCTATCTGAACCAAGAGACCCAGTACTTC.

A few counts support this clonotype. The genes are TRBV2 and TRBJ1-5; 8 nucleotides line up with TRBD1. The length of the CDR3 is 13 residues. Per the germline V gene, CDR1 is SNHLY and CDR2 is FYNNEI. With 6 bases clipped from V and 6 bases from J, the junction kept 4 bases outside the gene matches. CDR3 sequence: CASRTGESQPQHF. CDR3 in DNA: TGTGCCAGCAGGACAGGGGAGTCTCAGCCCCAGCATTTT.

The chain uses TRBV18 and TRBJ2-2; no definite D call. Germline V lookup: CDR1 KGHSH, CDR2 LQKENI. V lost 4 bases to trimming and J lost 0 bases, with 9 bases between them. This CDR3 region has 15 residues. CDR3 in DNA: TGTGCCAGCTCACAGCAGACCGCGAACACCGGGGAGCTGTTTTTT. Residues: CASSQQTANTGELFF.